Detailed here is one TCR beta chain. The sample is drawn from a study of blood T cell repertoires in COVID-19. Background on the study: Whether acute or convalescent, the COVID-19 samples came from the United States, Italy and Spain.

Participant age was about 18 to 89 years, and participants resided in about two dozen US areas. Per the study methods: The assay estimated nucleated cells by amplifying reference gene primers. The method was immunoSEQ multiplex PCR; TCRdb's version includes in-frame clones alone and lacks a portion of them. V, J and clone size were drawn from that table, and D and trimming were deduced from the DNA. This sample has about 200,000 clones, with 82% found just once. This receptor was identified in a man between 40 and 49 years old who had recovered from COVID-19. Material: PBMCs or T cells enriched from blood (not recorded which).

The CDR3 region has the DNA TGCGCCAGCAGGGGGACAGGGCTAGCGGGAAGCTCCTACAATGAGCAGTTCTTC. This codes for CASRGTGLAGSSYNEQFF. The chain recombines TRBV5-1 with TRBJ2-1; either TRBD1 or TRBD2 may supply D (9 bases each). In germline, CDR1 is SGHRS, CDR2 YFSETQ. CDR3 length equals 18 residues. V lost 5 bases to trimming and J lost 0 bases, with 21 bases between them.